This T cell receptor beta chain was sequenced during a study of cytomegalovirus exposure and HLA in healthy donors. General study results and limits: Analysis was performed later, and it showed HLA-associated TCR beta chains to be more clonally expanded than equally common others.

V lost 2 bases, J lost 0 bases, and 3 bases stayed unmatched. The CDR3 spans 15 residues. The germline CDR1 and CDR2 sequences are KGHSH and LQKENI. In this sample, this clone turned up once. Its specificity is not known. The PCR had 60 Vbeta and 13 Jbeta primers. Data came from immunoSEQ multiplex PCR; TCRdb stores just in-frame clones and leaves some out. The repertoire holds about 190,000 clones, about 86% seen once, with roughly 1.7% in the top ten. The sequencing sample was made of PBMCs. V usage is TRBV18 and J usage is TRBJ2-7, with TRBD2 identical over 8 bases. This TCR came from a man aged 40-49 years in good health and CMV-seropositive. This CDR3 reads CASSPRTSSSYEQYF. CDR3 DNA sequence: TGTGCCAGCTCACCAAGGACTAGCAGCTCCTACGAGCAGTACTTC. The full variable domain, its missing parts supplied by reference TRBV18 and TRBJ2-7, is NAGVMQNPRHLVRRRGQEARLRCSPMKGHSHVYWYRQLPEEGLKFMVYLQKENIIDESGMPKERFSAEFPKEGPSILRIQQVVRGDSAAYFCASSPRTSSSYEQYFGPGTRLTVT.